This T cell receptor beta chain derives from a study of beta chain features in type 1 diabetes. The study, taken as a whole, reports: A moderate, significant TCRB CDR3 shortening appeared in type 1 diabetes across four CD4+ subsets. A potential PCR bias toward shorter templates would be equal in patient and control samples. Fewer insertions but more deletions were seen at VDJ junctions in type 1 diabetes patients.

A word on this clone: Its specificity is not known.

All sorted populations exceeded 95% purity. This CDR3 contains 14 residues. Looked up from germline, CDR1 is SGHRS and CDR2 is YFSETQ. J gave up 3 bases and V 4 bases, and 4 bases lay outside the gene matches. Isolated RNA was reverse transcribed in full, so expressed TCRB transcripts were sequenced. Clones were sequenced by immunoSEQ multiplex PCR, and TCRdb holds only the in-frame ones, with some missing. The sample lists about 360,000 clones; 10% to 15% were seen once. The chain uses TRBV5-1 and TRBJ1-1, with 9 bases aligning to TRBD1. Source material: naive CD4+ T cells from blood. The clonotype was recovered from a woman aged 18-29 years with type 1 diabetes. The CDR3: CASSRQGGDTEAFF. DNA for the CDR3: TGCGCCAGCAGCCGACAGGGGGGCGACACTGAAGCTTTCTTT. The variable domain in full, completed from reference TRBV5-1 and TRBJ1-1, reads KAGVTQTPRYLIKTRGQQVTLSCSPISGHRSVSWYQQTPGQGLQFLFEYFSETQRNKGNFPGRFSGRQFSNSRSEMNVSTLELGDSALYLCASSRQGGDTEAFFGQGTRLTVV.